Here is one TCR beta chain with its context. Its antigen remains unidentified. The data belong to a study of T cell repertoires in cytomegalovirus infection. Study summary: Public TCR beta signatures marked donors with CMV infection and the matching HLA. Study-wide results and limits: In two of eight donors, the top clonotype was HLA-C-restricted CMV-specific. People with CMV and the relevant HLA were identified by cumulative public TCR beta family frequency.

J lost 14 bases, V lost 3 bases, and 10 bases had no gene match. The CDR3 extends over 14 amino acids. Looked up from germline, CDR1 is MGHRA and CDR2 is YSYEKL. TCRdb itself ran the reads through MiXCR, one entry per CDR3 protein. The data show 450,000 to 600,000 distinct CDR3 sequences, about 10% seen once. Input material: PBMCs. This sequence joins TRBV4-1 and TRBJ2-1; 10 nucleotides line up with TRBD2. The sequence came from a human donor in good health (CMV status not recorded). Some clones in this sample may be carry-over from other donors' samples. This CDR3 is CASSHTKGSGREFF. CDR3 bases: TGCGCCAGCAGCCATACAAAGGGGAGCGGGAGGGAGTTCTTC.